The rows below give T cell receptor beta chains drawn from one sample of a study of breast tumors, draining lymph nodes, adjacent tissues. TCRdb reanalysed the multiplex PCR reads using MiXCR and keeps one entry per CDR3 protein. The table shows about 94,000 distinct CDR3 sequences, with roughly 28% occurring only once. The sample comprised axillary lymph node tissue. These receptor sequences come from a female donor with breast cancer. Some clones in this sample may be carry-over from other donors' samples. The CDR3 runs from the conserved cysteine through the conserved F or W. A D gene is named only where the DNA matches it firmly. For some rows the clone size is stated as once, few or many, or as a class when expanded; others skip it.

D	size	V	J	CDR3	DNA
NA	NA	TRBV20-1	TRBJ1-6	CSAPVPGQLGYNSPLHF	TGCAGTGCCCCAGTCCCCGGACAGCTGGGCTATAATTCACCCCTCCACTTT
TRBD2	many	TRBV5-1	TRBJ2-3	CASSFSGRTTDTQYF	TGCGCCAGCAGCTTCAGCGGGAGGACCACAGATACGCAGTATTTT
NA	many	TRBV4-2	TRBJ1-3	CASSQAAVSSGNTIYF	TGTGCCAGCAGCCAAGCGGCGGTTTCCTCTGGAAACACCATATATTTT
TRBD1	many	TRBV10-3	TRBJ2-3	CAISDRDSATDTQYF	TGTGCCATCAGTGACCGGGACAGCGCCACAGATACGCAGTATTTT
NA	many	TRBV6-5	TRBJ1-2	CASSYYSEDGYTF	TGTGCCAGCAGTTACTACTCCGAAGATGGCTACACCTTC
TRBD1	many	TRBV2	TRBJ2-6	CASSDAPGQDLSGANVLTF	TGTGCCAGCAGTGACGCCCCGGGACAGGACCTCTCTGGGGCCAACGTCCTGACTTTC
NA	NA	TRBV10-3	TRBJ2-5	CASRRPGASETQYF	TGTGCCAGCAGGCGGCCGGGGGCGTCGGAGACCCAGTACTTC
NA	many	TRBV28	TRBJ2-1	CASTDSGRGNYNNEQFF	TGTGCCAGCACGGACAGCGGGCGAGGGAACTATAACAATGAGCAGTTCTTC
TRBD1	many	TRBV7-2	TRBJ1-5	CASSPRDRGLQPQHF	TGTGCCAGCAGCCCCCGGGACAGGGGATTACAGCCCCAGCATTTT
TRBD1	many	TRBV29-1	TRBJ1-5	CSVGSRGNQPQHF	TGCAGCGTTGGGTCCAGGGGGAATCAGCCCCAGCATTTT
NA	NA	TRBV7-7	TRBJ2-1	CAGYNEQFF	TGTGCGGGGTACAATGAGCAGTTCTTC
NA	NA	TRBV20-1	TRBJ2-1	CSARTRTYNEQSF	TGCAGTGCTAGGACCAGGACCTACAATGAGCAGTCCTTC
NA	many	TRBV2	TRBJ1-5	CASSRQNSNQPQHF	TGTGCCAGCAGTCGACAGAATAGCAATCAGCCCCAGCATTTT
TRBD2	NA	TRBV11-3	TRBJ2-2	CASSRPAGAPFTGELFF	TGTGCCAGCAGTAGGCCAGCGGGAGCCCCCTTTACCGGGGAGTTGTTTTTT
NA	NA	TRBV5-1	TRBJ1-5	CASSFDGSNHPQHF	TGTGCCAGCAGCTTTGACGGGAGCAATCACCCCCAGCATTTT
NA	few	TRBV5-1	TRBJ1-1	CASSLAVGEGTEAFF	TGCGCCAGCAGCTTGGCCGTAGGGGAGGGTACTGAAGCTTTCTTT
NA	NA	TRBV6-1	TRBJ2-4	CASSPGPMAKNIQYF	TGTGCCAGCAGTCCGGGACCGATGGCCAAAAACATTCAGTACTTC
TRBD1	many	TRBV20-1	TRBJ1-2	CSASGTGRSSNYGYTF	TGCAGTGCTTCCGGGACAGGGCGTAGTTCGAACTATGGCTACACCTTC
NA	many	TRBV7-2	TRBJ2-7	CASSPQALNEQYF	TGTGCCAGCAGCCCCCAGGCCCTCAACGAGCAGTACTTC
TRBD2	many	TRBV7-6	TRBJ2-1	CASSSLAGVYNEQFF	TGTGCCAGCAGCTCTCTAGCGGGAGTATACAATGAGCAGTTCTTC
NA	few	TRBV14	TRBJ1-6	CASSQLLSGGPPHF	TGTGCCAGCAGCCAGTTATTAAGCGGGGGACCCCCCCACTTT
NA	many	TRBV19	TRBJ1-6	CASDSFNRAYNSPLHF	TGTGCCAGCGACTCGTTTAACCGGGCGTATAATTCACCCCTCCACTTT
TRBD2	many	TRBV24-1	TRBJ2-1	CATSDLSGRAHNEQFF	TGTGCCACCAGTGATCTTAGCGGGAGGGCCCACAATGAGCAGTTCTTC
TRBD1	NA	TRBV7-2	TRBJ1-5	CASSLEDRRGGNQPQHF	TGTGCCAGCAGCTTAGAGGACAGGCGGGGAGGCAATCAGCCCCAGCATTTT
NA	NA	TRBV11-2	TRBJ2-2	CASSLDLGELFF	TGTGCCAGCAGCTTAGATTTAGGGGAGCTGTTTTTT
NA	many	TRBV27	TRBJ2-5	CASSYRAGETQYF	TGTGCCAGCAGCTACCGGGCGGGAGAGACCCAGTACTTC
NA	many	TRBV18	TRBJ1-2	CASSPQMGRSANYGYTF	TGTGCCAGCTCACCGCAAATGGGACGGAGCGCTAACTATGGCTACACCTTC
NA	many	TRBV6-5	TRBJ1-2	CASSYRVTYGYTF	TGTGCCAGCAGCTACAGGGTAACCTATGGCTACACCTTC
TRBD2	many	TRBV7-2	TRBJ2-5	CASSLGPPAGAGSQYF	TGTGCCAGCAGCTTAGGACCCCCAGCGGGAGCGGGGTCCCAGTACTTC
NA	once	TRBV7-8	TRBJ1-2	CASSLMGENYGYTF	TGTGCCAGCAGCTTGATGGGGGAGAACTATGGCTACACCTTC
NA	NA	TRBV19	TRBJ1-4	CASSGGGYNEKLFF	TGTGCCAGTAGCGGTGGGGGCTATAATGAAAAACTGTTTTTT
NA	NA	TRBV7-2	TRBJ2-1	CASSPLWSSSVGQYNEQFF	TGTGCCAGCAGCCCACTCTGGTCCAGCAGCGTTGGGCAGTACAATGAGCAGTTCTTC
NA	NA	TRBV18	TRBJ1-3	CASPPQDGKLTIYF	TGTGCCAGCCCACCACAGGACGGAAAACTAACCATATATTTT
NA	NA	TRBV5-8	TRBJ1-6	CASSLGAGGGSPLHF	TGTGCCAGCAGCTTGGGGGCGGGTGGGGGTTCACCCCTCCACTTT
NA	many	TRBV6-2/TRBV6-3	TRBJ1-3	CASSSLWTAGNTIYF	TGTGCCAGCAGTTCCCTATGGACAGCTGGAAACACCATATATTTT
TRBD2	many	TRBV5-8	TRBJ2-2	CASSSSGRRATGELFF	TGTGCCAGCAGCTCTAGCGGGAGACGGGCCACCGGGGAGCTGTTTTTT
NA	NA	TRBV6-5	TRBJ2-3	CASSYSPGVGDTQYF	TGTGCCAGCAGTTACTCACCGGGAGTGGGAGATACGCAGTATTTT
NA	NA	TRBV4-1	TRBJ2-2	CASSQDRGVGELVF	TGTGCTAGCAGCCAAGATCGAGGGGTCGGGGAGCTGGTTTTT
TRBD1	many	TRBV6-5	TRBJ1-2	CASSYSGTGRNGYTF	TGTGCCAGCAGTTACTCCGGGACAGGGAGGAATGGCTACACCTTC
TRBD2	NA	TRBV6-5	TRBJ2-4	CASRPYYAGTSGRGVAKNIQYF	TGTGCCAGCAGACCTTACTACGCCGGGACTAGCGGGAGAGGGGTGGCCAAAAACATTCAGTACTTC
NA	NA	TRBV2	TRBJ2-2	CATSFSIGELFF	TGTGCCACCAGTTTTAGCATCGGGGAGCTGTTTTTT
NA	many	TRBV24-1	TRBJ2-2	CATSDFRQGFNTGELFF	TGTGCCACCAGTGATTTTCGTCAGGGTTTTAACACCGGGGAGCTGTTTTTT